Below are 32 T cell receptor beta chains sequenced from a single sample in a study of T cell changes during pregnancy in multiple sclerosis. Using immunoSEQ multiplex PCR, the repertoire was profiled, and TCRdb retains in-frame clones only, with some absent. The sample shows about 23,000 clones, approximately 90% of them seen only once. Sequencing used CD8+ T cells from peripheral blood mononuclear cells, obtained in the first trimester of pregnancy. The receptors originated from a female donor with multiple sclerosis, enrolled in a pregnancy study.

Here the CDR3 reads CASSSREGEGDEQFF. The CDR3 DNA sequence: TGTGCCAGCAGTTCAAGAGAGGGGGAGGGAGATGAGCAGTTCTTC. The chain joins TRBV28 to TRBJ2-1; D perhaps matches TRBD2 (7 bases). This CDR3 is built from 15 residues. From germline, CDR1 is MDHEN and CDR2 SYDVKM. The germline V and J ends were trimmed by 4 bases and 8 bases, with 18 bases remaining between them.

Details on this clone: The same CDR3 also results from other DNA sequences found in this sample. This sequence joins TRBV7-6 and TRBJ2-7; the D gene is possibly TRBD1 (6 bases). V was cut by 5 bases and J by 1 base, with 12 bases left in between. Germline V gene lookup returns CDR1 SGHVS and CDR2 FNYEAQ. This CDR3 spans 14 amino acids. The CDR3 nucleotides are TGTGCCAGCAGCAACAGGGAGAGTTCCTACGAGCAGTACTTC. Amino acids: CASSNRESSYEQYF.

V usage is TRBV9 and J usage is TRBJ2-7; D uncertain. This CDR3 is 13 amino acids long. V lost 0 bases to trimming and J lost 1 base, with 5 bases between them. The germline V gene has CDR1 SGDLS and CDR2 YYNGEE. The CDR3, as DNA: TGTGCCAGCAGCGTAGATCAGTCCTACGAGCAGTACTTC. This sequence encodes CASSVDQSYEQYF.

The rearrangement uses TRBV7-3 and TRBJ2-2; 12 nucleotides align to TRBD2. Trimming cost V 5 bases and J 6 bases; bases outside gene matches: 13. Looked up from germline, CDR1 is SGHTA and CDR2 is FQGTGA. This CDR3 region has 18 residues. The CDR3 nucleotides read TGTGCCAGCAGCCCTCGGACTAGCGGGATGTTTTTGGCCGGGGAGCTGTTTTTT. This codes for CASSPRTSGMFLAGELFF.

The rearrangement joins TRBV6-5 to TRBJ1-2, with 8 bases fitting TRBD1. There are 14 residues in the CDR3. V was clipped by 6 bases and J by 0 bases; unmatched bases: 3. CDR1 MNHEY and CDR2 SVGAGI come from the germline V gene. The CDR3 reads CASRDRGSNYGYTF. As DNA, the CDR3 is TGTGCCAGCAGAGACAGGGGATCTAACTATGGCTACACCTTC.

The V gene is TRBV29-1, the J gene TRBJ1-2; 8 positions match TRBD1. The germline CDR1 and CDR2 sequences are SQVTM and ANQGSEA. J was trimmed by 7 bases and V by 5 bases; bases with no gene match: 6. The CDR3 totals 12 residues. CDR3 sequence (DNA): TGCAGCGTTCTAACAGGGGGGCTTGGCTACACCTTC. Translating gives CSVLTGGLGYTF.

The rearrangement joins TRBV7-2 to TRBJ2-2; 7 positions match TRBD2. Germline CDR1 SGHTA, CDR2 FQGNSA. CDR3 size: 16 residues. With V trimmed by 6 bases and J by 1 base, 8 bases remained unmatched. In nucleotides, the CDR3 is TGTGCCAGCAGGGGTTTGGCGGGAGTGAACACCGGGGAGCTGTTTTTT. Translated: CASRGLAGVNTGELFF. Drawing the rest from reference TRBV7-2 and TRBJ2-2, the complete variable domain is GAGVSQSPSNKVTEKGKDVELRCDPISGHTALYWYRQSLGQGLEFLIYFQGNSAPDKSGLPSDRFSAERTGGSVSTLTIQRTQQEDSAVYLCASRGLAGVNTGELFFGEGSRLTVL.

The gene calls are TRBV7-6 and TRBJ1-5; D is unclear. Trimming removed 1 base at V and 7 bases at J, with 11 bases between. The CDR3 has 14 amino acids. Looked up from germline, CDR1 is SGHVS and CDR2 is FNYEAQ. CDR3 protein: CASSLERATQPQHF. The CDR3 DNA is TGTGCCAGCAGCTTAGAGAGGGCCACGCAGCCCCAGCATTTT.

In its sample, this clone was seen a few times. This chain connects TRBV29-1 to TRBJ2-1, with 9 bases matching TRBD2. The germline CDR1 and CDR2 sequences are SQVTM and ANQGSEA. The CDR3 has 13 amino acids. The V and J ends lost 4 bases and 3 bases, in that order; junction bases with no gene match: 1. The CDR3 nucleotides read TGCAGCGTTGTGACTAGCGGCTACAATGAGCAGTTCTTC. It is translated as CSVVTSGYNEQFF.

This clone appeared a single time. This chain uses TRBV7-9 with TRBJ2-5, with D tentatively TRBD2 (6 bases). V shed 6 bases and J shed 2 bases, with 22 bases lying between them. There are 17 residues in the CDR3. Germline V CDR1 and CDR2: SEHNR, FQNEAQ (reference sequence). CDR3 DNA: TGTGCCAGCAGAGGACGGATTTCGGGACTGGCACAAGAGACCCAGTACTTC. Amino acids: CASRGRISGLAQETQYF.

V is TRBV4-3 and J is TRBJ1-1; TRBD1 is a possible D gene (5 bases). Germline V gene lookup returns CDR1 LGHNA and CDR2 YSLEER. CDR3 length equals 15 residues. V was pared by 0 bases and J by 6 bases, with 14 bases between. CDR3 nucleotides: TGCGCCAGCAGCCAAGATAATCTGGGGGGTTCTGAAGCTTTCTTT. Its translation is CASSQDNLGGSEAFF.

The chain carries TRBV19 and TRBJ2-7, with TRBD1 as a possible D gene (6 bases). Trimming took 10 bases from V and 5 from J, leaving 12 bases between them. The CDR3 spans 11 residues. The germline V gene has CDR1 LNHDA and CDR2 SQIVND (reference sequence). CDR3 sequence: CATLQGNEQYF. CDR3 nucleotides: TGTGCCACCCTACAGGGTAACGAGCAGTACTTC.

This clone came up once. V usage is TRBV11-2 and J usage is TRBJ2-7; 10 bases line up with TRBD2. Looked up from germline, CDR1 is SGHAT and CDR2 is FQNNGV. With 5 bases clipped from V and 3 bases from J, the junction kept 10 bases outside the gene matches. This CDR3 region has 16 residues. The CDR3 DNA sequence: TGTGCCAGCAGCCTGCTTGGGACTAGCGAGTACTACGAGCAGTACTTC. Translated: CASSLLGTSEYYEQYF.

The V call is TRBV4-3, the J call TRBJ2-7; 10 nucleotides line up with TRBD2. CDR1 is LGHNA and CDR2 is YSLEER in the germline V gene. This CDR3 is 17 amino acids long. The V and J ends lost 1 base and 3 bases, in that order; junction bases with no gene match: 9. The CDR3 DNA sequence: TGCGCCAGCAGCCAAGGAGCACTAGCGGGAAGATACTACGAGCAGTACTTC. This gives the protein CASSQGALAGRYYEQYF.

This clone was found a few times. The chain's CDR3 is CASVVLLGNQPQHF. CDR3 coding DNA: TGTGCCAGCGTAGTACTCCTTGGCAATCAGCCCCAGCATTTT. The gene calls are TRBV21-1 and TRBJ1-5. TRBV21-1 is an annotated pseudogene. The CDR3 runs 14 residues.

The genes are TRBV10-1 and TRBJ2-7; D gene unclear. The CDR3 contains 14 residues. The V end was cut by 1 base, the J end by 2 bases, with 9 bases between. Germline lookup yields CDR1 WNHNN and CDR2 SYGVQD (reference sequence). CDR3 region: CASSEYTVTYEQYF. CDR3 in DNA: TGCGCCAGCAGTGAGTATACTGTTACCTACGAGCAGTACTTC.

The chain employs TRBV6-6 and TRBJ2-7; 9 bases map to TRBD2. CDR1 and CDR2 (germline): MNHNY, SVGAGI (reference sequence). V dropped 3 bases and J dropped 5; count of bases not matched to a gene: 8. This CDR3 comprises 15 residues. In DNA form, the CDR3 reads TGTGCCAGCAGTTATATTCTAGCGGGACTAAACGAGCAGTACTTC. Translation: CASSYILAGLNEQYF.

This clone ranks as medium-sized. The gene calls are TRBV4-1 and TRBJ2-1; D unresolved. V was shortened by 4 bases and J by 6 bases, with 13 bases between the two germline ends. CDR1 and CDR2 (germline): MGHRA, YSYEKL. The CDR3 has 14 residues. CDR3 region: CASSPRFPSNEQFF. The CDR3, as DNA: TGCGCCAGCAGCCCCCGATTTCCCAGCAATGAGCAGTTCTTC.

This rearrangement joins TRBV6-4 to TRBJ2-7, with D possibly matching TRBD2 (5 bases). V was trimmed by 5 bases and J by 0 bases, leaving 17 bases between them. The CDR3 is 16 amino acids. From germline, CDR1 is MRHNA and CDR2 SNTAGT. CDR3 loop: CASSPYTDLSSYEQYF. DNA for the CDR3: TGTGCCAGCAGTCCTTACACGGACTTGAGCTCCTACGAGCAGTACTTC.

The chain combines TRBV28 with TRBJ1-4; 10 bases are shared with TRBD1. The germline CDR1 and CDR2 sequences are MDHEN and SYDVKM. The CDR3 consists of 15 residues. J was trimmed by 3 bases and V by 5 bases; bases with no gene match: 3. The CDR3: CASSLGTGANEKLFF. Here the CDR3 DNA reads TGTGCCAGCAGTCTGGGGACAGGGGCTAATGAAAAACTGTTTTTT.

The J gene is TRBJ1-1, the V gene TRBV5-1, with D perhaps TRBD1 (6 bases). Trimming stripped 8 bases from V and 1 base from J, with 18 bases between. Looked up from germline, CDR1 is SGHRS and CDR2 is YFSETQ. The CDR3 covers 15 residues. CDR3 DNA sequence: TGCGCCAGTCAGTTATGGGGGGGCGAGAACACTGAAGCTTTCTTT. As protein: CASQLWGGENTEAFF.

This chain links TRBV29-1 with TRBJ2-3, with 9 nucleotides matching TRBD1. Trimming cost V 3 bases and J 4 bases; bases outside gene matches: 11. Germline-derived CDR1 and CDR2 are SQVTM and ANQGSEA. The CDR3 loop spans 16 amino acids. Here the CDR3 DNA reads TGCAGCGTTGAGCAGTCCTTACAGGGGGCGTCAGATACGCAGTATTTT. Translating gives CSVEQSLQGASDTQYF.

The chain couples TRBV7-9 to TRBJ2-7; D perhaps matches TRBD1 (5 bases). The germline V gene encodes CDR1 SEHNR and CDR2 FQNEAQ (reference sequence). The CDR3 totals 16 residues. Trimming stripped 3 bases from V and 2 bases from J, with 17 bases between. The CDR3 is CASSFQGPNTPYEQYF. CDR3 DNA sequence: TGTGCCAGCAGCTTCCAGGGCCCAAACACTCCCTACGAGCAGTACTTC.

The chain is built from TRBV14 and TRBJ2-7; tentatively, D is TRBD1 (6 bases). This CDR3 has 14 amino acids. The ends were cut back, 3 bases at V and 9 bases at J, with 18 bases in the middle. CDR1 is SGHDN and CDR2 is FVKESK in the germline V gene. In DNA, the CDR3 is TGTGCCAGCAGCCACCTCACAAACAGGGTCGGGCAGTACTTC. It specifies CASSHLTNRVGQYF.

This CDR3 is CASSERGGGNEQFF. The CDR3 DNA follows: TGTGCCAGCAGTGAAAGAGGGGGGGGCAATGAGCAGTTCTTC. This sequence joins TRBV25-1 and TRBJ2-1; tentatively, D is TRBD2 (7 bases). The CDR3 contains 14 residues. Trimming cost V 2 bases and J 6 bases, with 11 bases left between them. Germline V CDR1 and CDR2: MGHDK, SYGVNS. The full variable domain, its missing parts supplied by reference TRBV25-1 and TRBJ2-1, is EADIYQTPRYLVIGTGKKITLECSQTMGHDKMYWYQQDPGMELHLIHYSYGVNSTEKGDLSSESTVSRIRTEHFPLTLESARPSHTSQYLCASSERGGGNEQFFGPGTRLTVL.

This clone was found once. This rearrangement joins TRBV7-8 to TRBJ1-1, with 8 bases identical to TRBD1. J lost 0 bases, V lost 1 base, and 1 base had no gene match. Germline assignment: CDR1 SGHVS and CDR2 FQNEAQ. There are 15 residues in the CDR3. The CDR3, as DNA: TGTGCCAGCAGCTTAGGGACAGGGCTGAACACTGAAGCTTTCTTT. It translates to CASSLGTGLNTEAFF.

The chain employs TRBV6-5 and TRBJ2-7; perhaps TRBD2 as D (5 bases). The CDR3 is 14 amino acids. Germline CDR1 reads MNHEY; CDR2 reads SVGAGI. The V end lost 3 bases, the J end lost 6 bases, and 15 bases lay between the germline ends. The CDR3 region is CASSYSPGTSEQYF. In nucleotides, the CDR3 is TGTGCCAGCAGTTATTCACCGGGAACGTCCGAGCAGTACTTC.

J is TRBJ2-7 and V is TRBV7-9; TRBD1 matches at 7 bases. The CDR3 consists of 14 residues. V was pared by 5 bases and J by 3 bases, with 7 bases of the junction left unmatched. Germline V lookup: CDR1 SEHNR, CDR2 FQNEAQ (reference sequence). The CDR3 coding sequence is TGTGCCAGCAGCCCCCCCGACAGGGACTACGAGCAGTACTTC. Encoded protein: CASSPPDRDYEQYF.

V is TRBV19 and J is TRBJ1-1; 8 bases fit TRBD1. J gave up 0 bases and V 5 bases, and 14 bases lay outside the gene matches. This CDR3 has 18 amino acids. Germline V gene data show CDR1 as LNHDA and CDR2 as SQIVND (reference sequence). In nucleotides, the CDR3 is TGTGCCAGTAGTGGCCCCGACAGGGGAGGATTCATGAACACTGAAGCTTTCTTT. Translating it yields CASSGPDRGGFMNTEAFF.

V usage is TRBV9 and J usage is TRBJ2-1, with no clear D. This CDR3 has 12 amino acids. V lost 1 base and J 11 bases, leaving 10 bases between the germline ends. The germline V gene encodes CDR1 SGDLS and CDR2 YYNGEE. The CDR3 sequence: CASSVTETQQFF. CDR3 coding DNA: TGTGCCAGCAGCGTAACAGAGACGCAGCAGTTCTTC.

For the CDR3, the DNA is TGCGCCAGCAGCCAAGATCCCGGGAGTCTCGACGAGCAGTACTTC. This encodes CASSQDPGSLDEQYF. This chain links TRBV4-1 with TRBJ2-7, with D maybe TRBD2 (6 bases). This CDR3 is built from 15 residues. Germline loops: CDR1 MGHRA, CDR2 YSYEKL. Trimming shortened V by 0 bases and J by 5 bases, and 14 bases separated the two germline ends.

This clone was seen a single time. Relative to the germline gene, one junction end is altered; a read error may explain this. The chain is built from TRBV29-1 and TRBJ2-7; 10 positions match TRBD1. CDR1 and CDR2 (germline): SQVTM, ANQGSEA. The CDR3 runs to 12 residues. The CDR3 DNA is TGCAGCATTGAGGGACAGGGGAGAGAGCAGTACTTC. Protein: CSIEGQGREQYF.